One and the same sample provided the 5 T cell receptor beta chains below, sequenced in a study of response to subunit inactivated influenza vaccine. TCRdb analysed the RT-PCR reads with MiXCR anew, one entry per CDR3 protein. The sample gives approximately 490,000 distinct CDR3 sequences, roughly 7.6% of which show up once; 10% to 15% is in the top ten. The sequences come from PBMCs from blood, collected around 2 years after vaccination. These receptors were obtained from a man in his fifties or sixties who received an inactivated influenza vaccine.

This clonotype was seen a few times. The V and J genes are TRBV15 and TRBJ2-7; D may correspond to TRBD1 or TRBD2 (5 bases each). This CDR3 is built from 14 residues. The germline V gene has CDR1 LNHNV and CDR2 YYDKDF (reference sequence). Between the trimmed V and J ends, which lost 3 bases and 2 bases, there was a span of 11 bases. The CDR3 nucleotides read TGTGCCACCAGCAGCCGGGACGGAGCCTACGAGCAGTACTTC. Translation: CATSSRDGAYEQYF.

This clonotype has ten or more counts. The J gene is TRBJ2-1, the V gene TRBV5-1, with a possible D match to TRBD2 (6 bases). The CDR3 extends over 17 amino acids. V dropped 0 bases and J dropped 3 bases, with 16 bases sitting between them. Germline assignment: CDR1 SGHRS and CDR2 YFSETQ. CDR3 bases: TGCGCCAGCAGCTTGGAAATGGCGCCCGGGGGCTACAATGAGCAGTTCTTC. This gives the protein CASSLEMAPGGYNEQFF.

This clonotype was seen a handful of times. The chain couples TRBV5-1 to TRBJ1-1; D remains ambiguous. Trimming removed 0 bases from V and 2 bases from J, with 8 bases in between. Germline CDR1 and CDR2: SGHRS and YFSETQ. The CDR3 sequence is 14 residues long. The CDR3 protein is CASSLGHENTEAFF. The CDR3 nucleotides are TGCGCCAGCAGCTTGGGACATGAAAACACTGAAGCTTTCTTT.

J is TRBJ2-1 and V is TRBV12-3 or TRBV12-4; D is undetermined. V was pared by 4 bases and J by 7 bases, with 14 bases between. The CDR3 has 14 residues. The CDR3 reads CASSYLVRRNEQFF. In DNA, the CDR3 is TGTGCCAGCAGTTATCTAGTCAGGAGAAATGAGCAGTTCTTC.

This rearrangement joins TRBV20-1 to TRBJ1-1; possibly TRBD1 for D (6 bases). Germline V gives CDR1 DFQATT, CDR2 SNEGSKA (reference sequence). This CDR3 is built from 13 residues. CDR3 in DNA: TGCAGGGCCCAAACAGGGAGGAACACTGAAGCTTTCTTT. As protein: CRAQTGRNTEAFF.